These 5 T cell receptor beta chains were all obtained from the same sample, sequenced in a study of T cells in Graves' hyperthyroidism and ophthalmopathy. RNA transcripts provided the source from which TCR beta CDR3 regions were amplified. TCR CDR3 underwent first-round RT-PCR with the HTBI primer set. TCRdb re-derived calls from the multiplex PCR reads in MiXCR, one entry per CDR3 protein. The sample has 360,000 or so distinct CDR3 sequences; roughly 19% are singletons. Sequenced input: blood. The receptors here all came from a woman between 18 and 30 years old with Graves' hyperthyroidism.

This clonotype has at least ten counts. The chain combines TRBV18 with TRBJ1-2; the match to TRBD1 covers 7 bases. The CDR3 sequence is 15 residues long. The V and J ends lost 4 bases and 0 bases, in that order; junction bases with no gene match: 5. Germline-derived CDR1 and CDR2 are KGHSH and LQKENI. The CDR3 nucleotides read TGTGCCAGCTCACAAATGACAGGGTCTAACTATGGCTACACCTTC. Protein: CASSQMTGSNYGYTF.

This clonotype was recorded at least ten times. The genes are TRBV5-1 and TRBJ2-6; D not resolved. The CDR3 sequence is 17 residues long. Trimming stripped 0 bases from V and 0 bases from J, with 10 bases between. Germline V gene data show CDR1 as SGHRS and CDR2 as YFSETQ. As DNA, the CDR3 is TGCGCCAGCAGCTTGGTGCCCGAGACCTCTGGGGCCAACGTCCTGACTTTC. It codes for CASSLVPETSGANVLTF.

This clonotype was found many times. This chain uses TRBV20-1 with TRBJ2-2, with D possibly being TRBD1 (5 bases). Trimming took 0 bases from V and 0 from J, leaving 17 bases between them. Germline CDR1 DFQATT, CDR2 SNEGSKA (reference sequence). CDR3 length: 18 residues. This CDR3 reads CSARDGQRHTSNTGELFF. Written as DNA, the CDR3 is TGCAGTGCTAGAGATGGACAACGGCACACGTCGAACACCGGGGAGCTGTTTTTT.

This clonotype was counted ten times or more. The V call is TRBV5-1, the J call TRBJ2-1, with 7 bases matching TRBD1. Looked up from germline, CDR1 is SGHRS and CDR2 is YFSETQ. The CDR3 loop spans 16 amino acids. Trimming removed 4 bases from V and 6 bases from J; junction bases left unmatched: 13. The CDR3 loop reads CASSTKQGNDGNEQFF. The CDR3, as DNA: TGCGCCAGCAGCACCAAACAGGGGAACGACGGCAATGAGCAGTTCTTC. Filled out from reference TRBV5-1 and TRBJ2-1, the complete variable domain reads KAGVTQTPRYLIKTRGQQVTLSCSPISGHRSVSWYQQTPGQGLQFLFEYFSETQRNKGNFPGRFSGRQFSNSRSEMNVSTLELGDSALYLCASSTKQGNDGNEQFFGPGTRLTVL.

This clonotype appeared many times. V and J are TRBV20-1 and TRBJ2-7; possibly TRBD1 or TRBD2 for D (5 bases each). CDR3 length: 14 amino acids. Between the trimmed V and J ends, which lost 4 bases and 0 bases, there was a span of 13 bases. Germline loops: CDR1 DFQATT, CDR2 SNEGSKA (reference sequence). CDR3 residues: CSAKRGPNSYEQYF. The CDR3 DNA sequence: TGCAGTGCTAAGAGGGGACCAAACTCCTACGAGCAGTACTTC.